The source of this T cell receptor beta chain is a study of T cell repertoires in cytomegalovirus infection. In the study overall: Public signatures in TCR beta pointed to CMV infection and matching HLA type. General study results and limits: There were carriers of CMV plus the relevant HLA, and cumulative public TCR beta family frequency identified them. Clonotypes of TCR beta that were HLA-C-restricted and CMV-specific dominated the ex vivo response.

TCRdb re-analysed the reads in MiXCR, keeping a single row per CDR3 protein. The data show hundreds of thousands of distinct CDR3 sequences, approximately 6.7% seen once. The V end lost 2 bases, the J end lost 8 bases, and 18 bases lay between the germline ends. Germline CDR1 is LGHNA and CDR2 is YSLEER. CDR3 length: 15 amino acids. This clonotype was picked up many times. The antigen is undetermined. This sequence was found in a human donor in good health (CMV status not recorded). Some clones in this sample may be carry-over from other donors' samples. Sequencing was carried out using PBMCs. V usage is TRBV4-3 and J usage is TRBJ1-2, with D perhaps matching TRBD1 (6 bases). This chain's CDR3 is CASSQQGGGLYGYTF. CDR3 in DNA: TGCGCCAGCAGCCAACAAGGGGGGGGTCTCTACGGCTACACCTTC.